This T cell receptor beta chain was sequenced in a study of blood T cell repertoires in COVID-19. Looking at the study overall: The United States, Italy and Spain provided the acute and convalescent COVID-19 samples. Sources were T cells, B-cell-depleted T cells, or PBMCs; the material itself was cDNA or gDNA.

Original methodology: Using reference gene primer amplification, nucleated cell counts were estimated. Repertoires were generated with immunoSEQ multiplex PCR, while TCRdb's copy carries only in-frame clones and drops some. V, J and clone size are those of that table, while D and trimming were read from the DNA. The repertoire holds about 180,000 clones, with 80% as singletons. Germline values: CDR1 SGHTA, CDR2 FQGNSA. The CDR3 runs 15 residues. The V segment lost 1 base and the J segment 4 bases; nucleotides outside the gene matches: 3. This sequence was found in a man between 65 and 85 years old with active or convalescent COVID-19. This chain uses TRBV7-2 with TRBJ2-1; 8 nucleotides match TRBD2. Sequencing input: peripheral blood. CDR3 in amino acids: CASSLVAGPYNEQFF. CDR3 nucleotide sequence: TGTGCCAGCAGCTTAGTAGCGGGGCCATACAATGAGCAGTTCTTC. The whole variable domain, filled in from reference TRBV7-2 and TRBJ2-1, reads GAGVSQSPSNKVTEKGKDVELRCDPISGHTALYWYRQSLGQGLEFLIYFQGNSAPDKSGLPSDRFSAERTGGSVSTLTIQRTQQEDSAVYLCASSLVAGPYNEQFFGPGTRLTVL.